This T cell receptor beta chain was sequenced during a study of T-cell reconstitution after alpha-beta-depleted transplantation in children. Findings and limits, study-wide: Some patients' high day-60 TCRbeta diversity was attributed to recipient cells surviving conditioning. After transplant, at about two months, alpha-beta T cells were reportedly derived from several hundred expanded graft clones. One year post-transplant, T-cell counts and diversity were largely derived from T cells produced anew.

This clonotype was counted between two and nine times. Its antigen is currently unknown. This CDR3 has 9 amino acids. Germline CDR1 reads SGHTA; CDR2 reads FQGNSA. The V and J ends lost 9 bases and 10 bases respectively, with 9 bases between them. Unique molecular identifiers were used in preparing the TCRbeta library. Each CDR3 protein gets one entry after TCRdb re-called the PCR reads with MiXCR. Found here are about 980,000 distinct CDR3 sequences, about 29% of them singletons; the top ten hold 28%. The sequencing used PBMCs, mostly from graft donor cells, collected 360 days after TCRalphabeta/CD19-depleted stem cell transplant. The TCR comes from a boy under two years old who had a stem cell transplant for SCID, so the T cells may come from the graft donor. The genes are TRBV7-2 and TRBJ1-1; unclear D gene. CDR3 amino acids: CARATGAFF. The CDR3 DNA reads as TGTGCCAGGGCGACGGGAGCTTTCTTT.